The text below deals with one T cell receptor beta chain. The antigen remains unidentified. This entry comes from a study of siplizumab effects on memory and regulatory T cells. Germline V gene sequence: CDR1 KGHSH, CDR2 LQKENI. There are 14 residues in the CDR3. Trimming at V came to 8 bases and at J to 8 bases, leaving 11 bases not matched to a gene. Whole-study results and caveats: The average Treg-derived proportion among mappable alloreactive CD4+ clones was about 70% with siplizumab versus more than 25% in controls. Roughly 75-97% of dividing CD4+ or CD8+ clones were without an attributable naive or memory phenotype. Both greater diversity than memory cells and a major contribution to the alloresponse seemed to characterize naive T cells.

Each sample yielded around 10^5 assayed TCR templates. The table came from immunoSEQ multiplex PCR; TCRdb's copy has only in-frame clones and leaves some out. The data hold some 110,000 clones, with roughly 94% observed a single time. This clonotype was sampled from a human donor in good health. This chain joins TRBV18 and TRBJ1-4; 7 positions match TRBD1. Sequenced sample: non-Treg CD4+ T cells sorted from blood. CDR3 in amino acids: CASKTGTDGEKLFF. The CDR3 DNA reads as TGTGCCAGCAAAACCGGGACAGATGGGGAAAAACTGTTTTTT.